These 7 T cell receptor beta chains originate from one sample sequenced in a study of blood T cell repertoires in COVID-19. Only in-frame clones appear in the TCRdb table, and some are missing; sequencing was by immunoSEQ multiplex PCR. The sample holds roughly 70,000 clones, about 86% seen once. Sequences were obtained from peripheral blood. The receptor set was obtained from a man between 65 and 85 years old with active COVID-19.

The chain carries TRBV9 and TRBJ2-2; the match to TRBD2 covers 13 bases. Germline CDR1 reads SGDLS; CDR2 reads YYNGEE. The CDR3 runs to 18 residues. Unmatched junction bases numbered 10, after V lost 0 bases and J lost 8 bases. The CDR3 DNA reads as TGTGCCAGCAGCGTAGCTCCCGGACTAGCGGGAGTCCCGGGGGAGCTGTTTTTT. Protein: CASSVAPGLAGVPGELFF.

In DNA, the CDR3 is TGCGCCAGCAGCCCCGGAGGGCTGGCTAACTATGGCTACACCTTC. This encodes CASSPGGLANYGYTF. V and J are TRBV5-1 and TRBJ1-2, with D unclear. The V gene's germline CDR1 is SGHRS and CDR2 YFSETQ. The CDR3 is made up of 15 amino acids. Trimming took off 4 bases at V and 0 bases at J, with 13 bases between the two ends. The full variable domain, in which reference TRBV5-1 and TRBJ1-2 provide the parts outside the CDR3, is KAGVTQTPRYLIKTRGQQVTLSCSPISGHRSVSWYQQTPGQGLQFLFEYFSETQRNKGNFPGRFSGRQFSNSRSEMNVSTLELGDSALYLCASSPGGLANYGYTFGSGTRLTVV.

V gene TRBV7-3 combines with J gene TRBJ2-1, with a weak D call TRBD2 (5 bases). The germline CDR1 and CDR2 sequences are SGHTA and FQGTGA. The CDR3 spans 14 residues. V lost 1 base and J lost 6, with 10 bases in between. CDR3 in amino acids: CASSLRRGPNEQFF. CDR3 bases: TGTGCCAGCAGCTTAAGGCGCGGGCCCAATGAGCAGTTCTTC.

The rearrangement links TRBV30 to TRBJ2-5; D remains ambiguous. This CDR3 contains 13 residues. V was cut by 0 bases and J by 4 bases, with 9 bases left in between. Germline CDR1 and CDR2: GTSNPN and SVGIG (reference sequence). The CDR3, as DNA: TGTGCCTGGAGTGTCGGGTTGGGAGAGACCCAGTACTTC. Translating it yields CAWSVGLGETQYF.

The rearrangement links TRBV5-1 to TRBJ1-5, with D possibly being TRBD1 (5 bases). With 0 bases removed from V and 7 bases from J, the gap between germline ends came to 14 bases. The CDR3 sequence is 15 residues long. The V gene's germline CDR1 is SGHRS and CDR2 YFSETQ. The CDR3 DNA is TGCGCCAGCAGCTTGGACGGAGGGACGGGACAGCCCCAGCATTTT. Translation: CASSLDGGTGQPQHF.

The chain combines TRBV18 with TRBJ2-3; 7 bases map to TRBD2. The V segment lost 3 bases and the J segment 6 bases; nucleotides outside the gene matches: 6. The CDR3 totals 14 residues. CDR1 is KGHSH, CDR2 LQKENI, per germline. The CDR3 nucleotides read TGTGCCAGCTCACCCCCGGGGGGTGGCGATACGCAGTATTTT. It codes for CASSPPGGGDTQYF. The variable domain in full, completed from reference TRBV18 and TRBJ2-3, reads NAGVMQNPRHLVRRRGQEARLRCSPMKGHSHVYWYRQLPEEGLKFMVYLQKENIIDESGMPKERFSAEFPKEGPSILRIQQVVRGDSAAYFCASSPPGGGDTQYFGPGTRLTVL.

The sample holds one count of this clone. The gene calls are TRBV3-1 (or the pseudogene TRBV3-2) and TRBJ2-1; 8 bases line up with TRBD1. Unmatched junction bases numbered 3, after V lost 2 bases and J lost 0 bases. Looked up from germline, CDR1 is LGHDT and CDR2 is YNNKEL (reference sequence). The CDR3 is 16 residues long. CDR3 coding DNA: TGTGCCAGCAGCCAAAGGACAGGGAGCTCCTACAATGAGCAGTTCTTC. It is translated as CASSQRTGSSYNEQFF.